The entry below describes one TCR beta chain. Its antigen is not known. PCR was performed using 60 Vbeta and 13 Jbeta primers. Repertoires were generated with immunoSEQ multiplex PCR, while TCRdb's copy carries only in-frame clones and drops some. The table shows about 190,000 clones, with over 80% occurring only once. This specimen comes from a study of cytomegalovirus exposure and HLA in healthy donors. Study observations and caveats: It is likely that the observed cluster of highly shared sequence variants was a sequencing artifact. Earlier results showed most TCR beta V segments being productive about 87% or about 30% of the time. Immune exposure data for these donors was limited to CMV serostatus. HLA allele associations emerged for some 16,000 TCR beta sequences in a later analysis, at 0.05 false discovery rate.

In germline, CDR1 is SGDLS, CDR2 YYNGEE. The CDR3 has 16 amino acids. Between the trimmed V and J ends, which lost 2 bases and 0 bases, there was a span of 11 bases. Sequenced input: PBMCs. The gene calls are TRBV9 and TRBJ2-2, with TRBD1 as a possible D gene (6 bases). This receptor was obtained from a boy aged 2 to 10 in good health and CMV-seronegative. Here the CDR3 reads CASSVRGTTNTGELFF. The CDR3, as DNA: TGTGCCAGCAGCGTTCGAGGGACAACGAACACCGGGGAGCTGTTTTTT.